Listed below are T cell receptor beta chains from one sample, sequenced in a study of CD8 T cells in Susac syndrome. TCRdb re-derived calls from the immunoSEQ multiplex PCR reads in MiXCR, one entry per CDR3 protein. Of some 300,000 distinct CDR3 sequences listed, 75% to 90% were seen once; the top ten hold less than 0.2%. Sequencing was performed on CD8+ T cells from PBMCs. These receptors were collected from a human donor with multiple sclerosis. Both conserved end residues are part of each CDR3. D genes are given only for firm matches. The listing skips clone size in some rows; elsewhere it reads once, few, many or a size class.

size | J | D | V | DNA | CDR3
once | TRBJ2-3 | . | TRBV30 | TGTGCCTGGAGTGAGTATGGCGGGGGCACAGATACGCAGTATTTT | CAWSEYGGGTDTQYF
. | TRBJ2-5 | . | TRBV23-1 | TGCGCCAGCAGTCAAATAATGCCAGGGCGGGTTGAGACCCAGTACTTC | CASSQIMPGRVETQYF
. | TRBJ1-5 | TRBD1 | TRBV12-3/TRBV12-4 | TGTGCCAGCAGTTTAGGGGGGACAGGGTATCGGCCCCAGCATTTT | CASSLGGTGYRPQHF
. | TRBJ2-3 | . | TRBV12-3/TRBV12-4 | TGTGCCAGCAAACAGGGATTAGATACGCAGTATTTT | CASKQGLDTQYF
. | TRBJ2-5 | TRBD1 | TRBV28 | TGTGCCAGCAGTTCCAGGGGGCGAGAGACCCAGTACTTC | CASSSRGRETQYF
. | TRBJ2-5 | TRBD2 | TRBV3-1 | TGTGCCAGCAGCCCGACCGGGACTAGCGGGACGTTGGGGACCCAGTACTTC | CASSPTGTSGTLGTQYF
few | TRBJ1-1 | . | TRBV7-9 | TGTGCCAGCAGCTTAGAGGGGGTGAACACTGAAGCTTTCTTT | CASSLEGVNTEAFF
. | TRBJ2-7 | TRBD1 | TRBV6-2/TRBV6-3 | TGTGCCAGCAGTTATTACGGGACAGAGCTTTACTACGAGCAGTACTTC | CASSYYGTELYYEQYF
. | TRBJ2-1 | . | TRBV27 | TGTGCCAGCAGCCTAATGGGGACTCTCCTTAGTGAGCAGTTCTTC | CASSLMGTLLSEQFF
. | TRBJ2-1 | . | TRBV7-6 | TGTGCCAGCAGTTTTACTAGTGGCAATGAGCAGTTCTTC | CASSFTSGNEQFF
few | TRBJ2-7 | TRBD2 | TRBV7-9 | TGTGCCAGCAGCGAACTAAGGGAGGGCTACGAGCAGTACTTC | CASSELREGYEQYF
. | TRBJ2-1 | TRBD2 | TRBV27 | TGTGCCAGCAGTTCGTCGACTAGCGGGAGAGGTGAGCAGTTCTTC | CASSSSTSGRGEQFF
once | TRBJ1-4 | TRBD1 | TRBV7-9 | TGTGCCAGCAGCCTTACCGGGACAGGGGGCACCGACTACGAAAAACTGTTTTTT | CASSLTGTGGTDYEKLFF
once | TRBJ2-2 | . | TRBV7-9 | TGTGCCAGCAGCTCCACTACCACCGGGGAGCTGTTTTTT | CASSSTTTGELFF
. | TRBJ1-1 | . | TRBV5-6 | TGTGCCAGCAGCAGAGCCAATGAAGCTTTCTTT | CASSRANEAFF
. | TRBJ1-2 | . | TRBV5-4 | TGTGCCAGCGCCGAGGCCTCAGACCCTGGCTACACCTTC | CASAEASDPGYTF
once | TRBJ2-3 | . | TRBV20-1 | TGCAGTGCCCGCGATGGGGCTCGTCCTAGCACAGATACGCAGTATTTT | CSARDGARPSTDTQYF
. | TRBJ2-1 | . | TRBV5-6 | TGTGCCAGCAGCACACGGGGAGAGCAGTTCTTC | CASSTRGEQFF
. | TRBJ2-4 | . | TRBV10-3 | TGTGCCATCAGTGAAGAGCAAAACATTCAGTACTTC | CAISEEQNIQYF
. | TRBJ2-4 | . | TRBV6-2/TRBV6-3 | TGTGCCAGCAGCCACCCTGGCAGGGAAAAGTGGGACATTCAGTACTTC | CASSHPGREKWDIQYF
. | TRBJ1-5 | . | TRBV7-9 | TGTGCCAGCAGCGCCGGTTGGGATCAGCCCCAGCATTTT | CASSAGWDQPQHF
. | TRBJ1-1 | . | TRBV9 | TGTGCCAGCAGCGGGGCTTCCTCCCAGGGTACCACTGAAGCTTTCTTT | CASSGASSQGTTEAFF
. | TRBJ2-5 | . | TRBV12-3/TRBV12-4 | TGTGCCAGCCTCCAAACCATGAGAGAAGAGACCCAGTACTTC | CASLQTMREETQYF
. | TRBJ2-3 | . | TRBV4-1 | TGCGCCAGCAGCCAAGATGGGGCAGGGATGACAGATACGCAGTATTTT | CASSQDGAGMTDTQYF
. | TRBJ2-5 | . | TRBV9 | TGTGCCAGCAGCGCCCCAAGGGGGGAGACCCAGTACTTC | CASSAPRGETQYF
. | TRBJ2-1 | . | TRBV9 | TGTGCCAGCAGCGTAGGCGGGGACTACAATGAGCAGTTCTTC | CASSVGGDYNEQFF
. | TRBJ1-2 | . | TRBV29-1 | TGCAGCGGTGTAAGGGGAGATGGGTATGGCTACACCTTC | CSGVRGDGYGYTF
few | TRBJ2-5 | . | TRBV6-2/TRBV6-3 | TGTGCCAGCAGTTATCCCGGGCAGGCAGAGACCCAGTACTTC | CASSYPGQAETQYF
. | TRBJ2-7 | TRBD1 | TRBV5-1 | TGCGCCAGCAGCTCGGATCCGGGACAGAACTACGAGCAGTACTTC | CASSSDPGQNYEQYF
. | TRBJ2-3 | . | TRBV4-1 | TGCGCCAGCAGCCAAACTAGTACCGCAGATACGCAGTATTTT | CASSQTSTADTQYF
few | TRBJ2-7 | . | TRBV27 | TGTGCCAGCAGCTGGGCCGGAACCTACGAGCAGTACTTC | CASSWAGTYEQYF
. | TRBJ2-1 | TRBD2 | TRBV20-1 | TGCAGTGCTAGGCGTCCCGGGTTGGGACTAGCGGGAGCCTACAATGAGCAGTTCTTC | CSARRPGLGLAGAYNEQFF
. | TRBJ1-2 | TRBD1 | TRBV4-1 | TGCGCCAGCAGCCAAGGATGGGACAGGGGTTCAGGCTACACCTTC | CASSQGWDRGSGYTF
. | TRBJ2-7 | TRBD1 | TRBV19 | TGTGCCAGTAGTGTGACAGGGGGAATGGAGCAGTACTTC | CASSVTGGMEQYF
. | TRBJ2-7 | TRBD2 | TRBV9 | TGTGCCAGCAGCGCGGGACTAGCGGGACACGAGCAGTACTTC | CASSAGLAGHEQYF
. | TRBJ2-3 | TRBD2 | TRBV2 | TGTGCCAGCAGCCCCCTAGCGGGCCTACCAACAGATACGCAGTATTTT | CASSPLAGLPTDTQYF
once | TRBJ2-7 | . | TRBV12-3/TRBV12-4 | TGTGCCAGCAGTTTAGCGGTGTACCCCTACGAGCAGTACTTC | CASSLAVYPYEQYF
. | TRBJ2-1 | . | TRBV27 | TGTGCCAGCAGTTTGATCTCCGGTGAGCAGTTCTTC | CASSLISGEQFF
. | TRBJ2-5 | TRBD2 | TRBV28 | TGTGCCAGCAGTTCTAGCGGGAGTGTGGAGACCCAGTACTTC | CASSSSGSVETQYF
few | TRBJ2-7 | TRBD1 | TRBV7-9 | TGTGCCACCGGACAGGCTCCCTACGAGCAGTACTTC | CATGQAPYEQYF
. | TRBJ2-7 | TRBD2 | TRBV25-1 | TGTGCCAGCAGTGGGGGACTAGCGGGGCCCTTGGAGCAGTACTTC | CASSGGLAGPLEQYF
. | TRBJ2-7 | . | TRBV29-1 | TGCAGCGTTGAAGATTGGAGCTACGAGCAGTACTTC | CSVEDWSYEQYF
. | TRBJ2-5 | TRBD2 | TRBV7-8 | TGTGCCAGCAGCTTAGCGATTCTAGCGGGAGTTGTTGAGACCCAGTACTTC | CASSLAILAGVVETQYF
. | TRBJ2-3 | . | TRBV9 | TGTGCCAGCAGCACGAGGGCAGATACGCAGTATTTT | CASSTRADTQYF
. | TRBJ2-1 | . | TRBV28 | TGTGCCAGCAGTGTAGATACAGGGATTGAGCAGTTCTTC | CASSVDTGIEQFF
few | TRBJ2-6 | . | TRBV19 | TGTGCCAGTTTCTCTGGGGCCAACGTCCTGACTTTC | CASFSGANVLTF
. | TRBJ2-1 | TRBD2 | TRBV27 | TGTGCCAGTGGGACTAGCGGGATCTACAATGAGCAGTTCTTC | CASGTSGIYNEQFF
. | TRBJ2-1 | TRBD1 | TRBV7-9 | TGTGCCAGCAGCACGACCCGGGACAGCTATACAATGATGGAGCAGTTCTTC | CASSTTRDSYTMMEQFF